The text below deals with one T cell receptor beta chain. This clonotype has a count of ten or more. The clone's antigen remains unknown. It has no much larger one-base neighbor in the sample; base qualities were not kept. The germline V gene supplies CDR1 SGHTA and CDR2 FQGTGA. Counted from cysteine to phenylalanine, this CDR3 has 16 amino acids. The kept DNA is CDR3 alone, 48 bases in frame from the first base. V and J lose 2 bases and 1 base, and a span of 11 bases separates them. The data are from a study of T cell repertoires in cytomegalovirus infection (dated by TCRdb to about 2019). Broadly, across the study: The HLA type of each donor mattered for the analysis, because public TCR beta signatures pointed to carriage of CMV infection along with the matching HLA type.

The sequencer was an Illumina HiSeq 1500. The raw public reads went through TCRdb reprocessing: fastp at Q25, MiXCR clone calling, in-frame beta chains kept. CDR3 protein duplicates are merged, each entry listing the most common genes and DNA. Here the sample has approximately 500,000 distinct CDR3 sequences; about 15% occur a single time. The ten largest clonotypes hold 20% to 30% of the sample. The research as a whole found: In the ex vivo response, HLA-C-restricted CMV-specific TCR beta clonotypes were dominant, and in two of eight donors the single most frequent clonotype came from this HLA-C-restricted group. Cumulative frequency of public TCR beta family members discriminated carriers of CMV infection plus the relevant HLA type in this cohort and an independent approximately 350-donor cohort.

Material for sequencing was CD8+ T cells from PBMCs. The chain couples TRBV7-3 to TRBJ2-2, with the identity of the D gene unclear. This sequence was found in a human donor in good health (CMV status not recorded). Some clones in this sample may be carry-over from other donors' samples. The bases read TGTGCCAGCAGCTTACTTCGACGAATGAACACCGGGGAGCTGTTTTTT. Translated, this gives CASSLLRRMNTGELFF. This CDR3, with the reference TRBV7-3 and TRBJ2-2 proteins standing in past its ends, gives the full variable domain GAGVSQTPSNKVTEKGKYVELRCDPISGHTALYWYRQSLGQGPEFLIYFQGTGAADDSGLPNDRFFAVRPEGSVSTLKIQRTERGDSAVYLCASSLLRRMNTGELFFGEGSRLTVL.